The T cell receptor beta chain under discussion was sequenced for a study of T-cell reconstitution after alpha-beta-depleted transplantation in children. Findings of the study overall: Alpha-beta T cells about two months after transplant reportedly derived from several hundred expanded graft clones. At the one-year point after transplant, T-cell counts and TCRbeta diversity were found to come mostly from T cells that had been newly produced. Surviving recipient T cells and thymic progenitors underlay high day-60 TCRbeta diversity in some patients.

Of note for this clonotype: The target antigen is unknown.

The CDR3 length is 14 residues. Germline V gene sequence: CDR1 KGHDR, CDR2 SFDVKD. The V end was cut by 1 base, the J end by 0 bases, with 3 bases between. It was with unique molecular identifiers that the TCRbeta library was prepared. TCRdb recomputed calls from the PCR reads with MiXCR, one row per CDR3 protein. Of approximately 800,000 distinct CDR3 sequences listed, roughly 15% are singletons. The chain uses TRBV24-1 and TRBJ1-5; D remains unclear. This TCR came from a male patient between 5 and 17 years old who had a stem cell transplant for acute lymphoblastic leukemia, so the T cells may come from the graft donor. Sequenced material: PBMCs, mostly from graft donor cells, taken 360 days after TCRalphabeta/CD19-depleted stem cell transplant. Written as DNA, the CDR3 is TGTGCCACCAGTGATTTCCCTAGCAATCAGCCCCAGCATTTT. Protein sequence: CATSDFPSNQPQHF.